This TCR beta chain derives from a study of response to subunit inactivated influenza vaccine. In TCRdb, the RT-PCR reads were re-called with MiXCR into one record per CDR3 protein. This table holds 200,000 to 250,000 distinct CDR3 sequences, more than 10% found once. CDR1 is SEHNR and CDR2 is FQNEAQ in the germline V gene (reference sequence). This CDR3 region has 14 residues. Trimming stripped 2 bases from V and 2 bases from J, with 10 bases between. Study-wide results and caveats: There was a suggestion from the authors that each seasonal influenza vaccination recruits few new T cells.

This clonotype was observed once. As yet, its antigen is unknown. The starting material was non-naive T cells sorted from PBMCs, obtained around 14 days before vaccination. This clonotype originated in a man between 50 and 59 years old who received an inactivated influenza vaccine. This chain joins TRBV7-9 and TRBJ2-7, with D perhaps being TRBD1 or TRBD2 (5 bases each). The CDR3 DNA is TGTGCCAGCAGCTTATCGGTGGGACCCTACGAGCAGTACTTC. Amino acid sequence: CASSLSVGPYEQYF.